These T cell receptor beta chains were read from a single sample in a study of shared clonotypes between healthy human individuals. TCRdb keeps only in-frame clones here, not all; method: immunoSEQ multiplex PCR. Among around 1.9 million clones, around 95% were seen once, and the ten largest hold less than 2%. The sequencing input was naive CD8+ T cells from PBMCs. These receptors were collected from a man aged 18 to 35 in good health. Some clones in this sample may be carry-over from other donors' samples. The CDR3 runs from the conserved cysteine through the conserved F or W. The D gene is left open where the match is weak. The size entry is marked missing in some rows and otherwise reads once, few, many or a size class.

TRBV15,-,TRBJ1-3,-,TGTGCCACCAGCAGAGGATCGGGAAACACCATATATTTT,CATSRGSGNTIYF
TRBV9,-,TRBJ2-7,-,TGTGCCAGCAGCCCGCGGACTGCCCGAGACGAGCAGTACTTC,CASSPRTARDEQYF
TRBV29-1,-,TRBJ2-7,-,TGCAGCGTTGGACTCCCTTACGAGCAGTACTTC,CSVGLPYEQYF
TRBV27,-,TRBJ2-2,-,TGTGCCAGCAGTTGGGCCAGATACACCGGGGAGCTGTTTTTT,CASSWARYTGELFF
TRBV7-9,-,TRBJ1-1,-,TGTGCCAGCAGCCCGGCTTTTTCCACTGAAGCTTTCTTT,CASSPAFSTEAFF
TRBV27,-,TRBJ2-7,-,TGTGCCAGCAGTTCCGCAGGGTTTTGGGAGCAGTACTTC,CASSSAGFWEQYF
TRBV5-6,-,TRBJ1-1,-,TGTGCCAGCAGCTTAGGTGGGACAAGTGAAGCTTTCTTT,CASSLGGTSEAFF
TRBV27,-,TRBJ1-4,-,TGTGCCAGCAGTTTTTTTCGGCAGAGGAAGGGGCCATATGAAAAACTGTTTTTT,CASSFFRQRKGPYEKLFF
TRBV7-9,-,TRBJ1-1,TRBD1,TGTGCCAGCAGCCGCCGACAGGGTGGGGGCACTGAAGCTTTCTTT,CASSRRQGGGTEAFF
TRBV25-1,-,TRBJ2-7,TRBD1,TGTGCCAGCAGTGACCACAGGGGGCGCCTGTACGAGCAGTACTTC,CASSDHRGRLYEQYF
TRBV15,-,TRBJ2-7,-,TGTGCCACCAGCCAAACTACCGCGGCCTACGAGCAGTACTTC,CATSQTTAAYEQYF
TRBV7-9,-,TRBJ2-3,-,TGTGCCAGCAGCTTAGCGCTAGGTAGCACAGATACGCAGTATTTT,CASSLALGSTDTQYF
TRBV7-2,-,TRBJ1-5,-,TGTGCCAGCAGCTTCGGCAGGGGACAGCCCCAGCATTTT,CASSFGRGQPQHF
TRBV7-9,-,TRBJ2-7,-,TGTGCCAGCAGTCCCACCCAGACCTACGAGCAGTACTTC,CASSPTQTYEQYF
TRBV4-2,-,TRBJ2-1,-,TGTGCCAGCAGCTACGGGCAGGAGACTAGGCTTGGTGAGCAGTTCTTC,CASSYGQETRLGEQFF
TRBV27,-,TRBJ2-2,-,TGTGCCTCCCGGCACGGGAGAACCGGGGAGCTGTTTTTT,CASRHGRTGELFF
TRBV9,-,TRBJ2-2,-,TGTGCCAGCAGCGTAGGTAGCGACACCGGGGAGCTGTTTTTT,CASSVGSDTGELFF
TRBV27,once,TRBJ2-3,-,TGTGCCAGCAGTAACTTTGGGACACTTAGCACAGATACGCAGTATTTT,CASSNFGTLSTDTQYF
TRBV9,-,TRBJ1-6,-,TGTGCCAGCAGCCCACGACAGGAGAATAATTCACCCCTCCACTTT,CASSPRQENNSPLHF
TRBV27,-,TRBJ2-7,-,TGTGCCAGCAGTGGGGGAGAGAGGTTGCCCTACGAGCAGTACTTC,CASSGGERLPYEQYF
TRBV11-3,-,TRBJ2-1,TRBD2,TGTGCCAGCAGCCCCGGGACTAGCGGGACCCGCTCCTACAATGAGCAGTTCTTC,CASSPGTSGTRSYNEQFF
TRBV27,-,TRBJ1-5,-,TGTGCCAGCAGCCTGCGTTTGGGTGCTAATCAGCCCCAGCATTTT,CASSLRLGANQPQHF
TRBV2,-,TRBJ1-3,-,TGTGCCAGCAGTGAATATACCCACTCTGGAAACACCATATATTTT,CASSEYTHSGNTIYF
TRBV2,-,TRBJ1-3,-,TGTGCCAGCAGTGAAACCCCAGGGGTATCTGGAAACACCATATATTTT,CASSETPGVSGNTIYF
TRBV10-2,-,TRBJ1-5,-,TGCGCCAGCAGTGAGACCCACAATCAGCCCCAGCATTTT,CASSETHNQPQHF
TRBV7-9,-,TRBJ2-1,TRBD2,TGTGCCAGCAGCTTGGGTCTAGCGGGAGGATCGTTCTTC,CASSLGLAGGSFF
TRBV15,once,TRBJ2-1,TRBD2,TGTGCCACCGGTACGGGGGGGGCCTACAATGAGCAGTTCTTC,CATGTGGAYNEQFF
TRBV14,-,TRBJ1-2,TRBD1,TGTGCCAGCAGACCGACAGGGGAAGGCTACACCTTC,CASRPTGEGYTF
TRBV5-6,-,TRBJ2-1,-,TGTGCCAGCAGCATATTGACAGTCGGCTACAATGAGCAGTTCTTC,CASSILTVGYNEQFF
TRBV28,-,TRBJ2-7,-,TGTGCCAGCAGTTTGAGTTTTCGGGTTCTGACTGGCTACGAGCAGTACTTC,CASSLSFRVLTGYEQYF
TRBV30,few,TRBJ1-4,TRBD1,TGTGCCTGGGACACCGGGACAGGAAATGAAAAACTGTTTTTT,CAWDTGTGNEKLFF
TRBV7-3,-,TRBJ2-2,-,TGTGCCAGCAGCTTAACAGGGTTCCCCGGGGAGCTGTTTTTT,CASSLTGFPGELFF
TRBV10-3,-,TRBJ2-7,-,TGTGCCATCAGTCTCTCCGGGACTGGAGAGCAGTACTTC,CAISLSGTGEQYF
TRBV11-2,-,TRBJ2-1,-,TGTGCCAGCAGCTCAACAGGGAGACAGTTCTTC,CASSSTGRQFF
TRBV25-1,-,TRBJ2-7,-,TGTGCCAGCAGTGACCGGGCTGGGAACGAGCAGTACTTC,CASSDRAGNEQYF
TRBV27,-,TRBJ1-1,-,TGTGCCAGCAGTTTAATGAGGGGCCGGGGGACTGAAGCTTTCTTT,CASSLMRGRGTEAFF
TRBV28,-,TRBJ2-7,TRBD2,TGTGCCAGCAGCCTGATAGCGGGAGCAGACGAGCAGTACTTC,CASSLIAGADEQYF
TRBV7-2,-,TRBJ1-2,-,TGTGCCAGCAGCTTAGGTTCAGGGACCAACTATGGCTACACCTTC,CASSLGSGTNYGYTF
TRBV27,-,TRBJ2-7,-,TGTGCCAGCACCCAAAGCCTGGCCCTCACCTCCTACGAGCAGTACTTC,CASTQSLALTSYEQYF
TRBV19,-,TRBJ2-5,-,TGTGCCAGCTCCGGATGGGGGGCAGAGACCCAGTACTTC,CASSGWGAETQYF
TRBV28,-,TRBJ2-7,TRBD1,TGTGCCAGCGGGACAGGGGAGAGTTACGAGCAGTACTTC,CASGTGESYEQYF
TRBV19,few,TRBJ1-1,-,TGTGCCAGTAGTATACAGGGAGGCACTGAAGCTTTCTTT,CASSIQGGTEAFF
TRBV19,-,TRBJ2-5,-,TGTGCCACCGTAGATCGAGGGTCGGTCCAAGAGACCCAGTACTTC,CATVDRGSVQETQYF
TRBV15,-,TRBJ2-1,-,TGTGCCACCAGTCCTAGCGATTATGAGCAGTTCTTC,CATSPSDYEQFF
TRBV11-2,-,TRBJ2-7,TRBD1,TGTGCCAGCAGGACCCCGGGACAGGGTACGTTGGTTAACTACGAGCAGTACTTC,CASRTPGQGTLVNYEQYF
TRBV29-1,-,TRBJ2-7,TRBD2,TGCAGCGCTGTGACTAGCTGGTACGAGCAGTACTTC,CSAVTSWYEQYF
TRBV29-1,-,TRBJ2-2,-,TGCAGCACCCCAGGGTTGGACACCGGGGAGCTGTTTTTT,CSTPGLDTGELFF
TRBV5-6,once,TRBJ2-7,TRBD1,TGTGCCAGCAGCTTGCTATGGACAGGAACCTACGAGCAGTACTTC,CASSLLWTGTYEQYF
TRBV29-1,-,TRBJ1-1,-,TGCAGCGTAGCTGACAAGTCGGCGACTGAAGCTTTCTTT,CSVADKSATEAFF
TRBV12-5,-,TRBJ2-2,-,TGTGCTAGTGGTTTGGCCCAGAACACCGGGGAGCTGTTTTTT,CASGLAQNTGELFF
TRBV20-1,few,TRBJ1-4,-,TGCAGTGCTAAGAATGAAAAACTGTTTTTT,CSAKNEKLFF
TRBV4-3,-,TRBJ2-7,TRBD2,TGCGCCAGCAGCCAAGATCTTGCACTAGCGGGAGTCTACGAGCAGTACTTC,CASSQDLALAGVYEQYF
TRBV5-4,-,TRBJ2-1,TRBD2,TGTGCCAGCAGCTCAGCGGGAGACGGGAATGAGCAGTTCTTC,CASSSAGDGNEQFF
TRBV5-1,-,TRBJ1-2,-,TGCGCCAGCGCTTACTCGGGAGCTTCCAGTGGCTACACCTTC,CASAYSGASSGYTF
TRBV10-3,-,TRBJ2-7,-,TGTGCCATAAACCGGGACGGTGATGTCGAGCAGTACTTC,CAINRDGDVEQYF
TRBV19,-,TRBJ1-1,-,TGTGCCAGTAGTATAAGGACGTCTGAAGCTTTCTTT,CASSIRTSEAFF
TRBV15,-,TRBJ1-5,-,TGTGCCACCAGCGGACAAGATAAGGGGACGGGAAGGGGTCAGCCCCAGCATTTT,CATSGQDKGTGRGQPQHF